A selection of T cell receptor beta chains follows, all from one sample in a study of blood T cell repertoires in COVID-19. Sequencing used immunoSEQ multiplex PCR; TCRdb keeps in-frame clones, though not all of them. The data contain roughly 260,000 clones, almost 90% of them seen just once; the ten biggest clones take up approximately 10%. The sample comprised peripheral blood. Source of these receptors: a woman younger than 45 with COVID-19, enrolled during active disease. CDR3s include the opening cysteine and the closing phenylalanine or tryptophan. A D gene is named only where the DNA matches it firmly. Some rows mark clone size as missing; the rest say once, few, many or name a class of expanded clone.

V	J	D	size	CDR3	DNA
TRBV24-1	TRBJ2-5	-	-	CATSDFQETQYF	TGTGCCACCAGTGACTTCCAAGAGACCCAGTACTTC
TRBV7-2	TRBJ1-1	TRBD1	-	CASSTSTGLTEAFF	TGTGCCAGCAGCACCTCGACAGGGCTCACTGAAGCTTTCTTT
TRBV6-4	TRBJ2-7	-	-	CASVDSVVYF	TGTGCCAGCGTTGATAGCGTCGTGTACTTC
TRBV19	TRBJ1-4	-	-	CASSWRQTNEKLFF	TGTGCCAGTAGTTGGAGACAGACTAATGAAAAACTGTTTTTT
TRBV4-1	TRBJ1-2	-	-	CASSQDPPGMGYTF	TGCGCCAGCAGCCAAGATCCCCCAGGGATGGGCTACACCTTC
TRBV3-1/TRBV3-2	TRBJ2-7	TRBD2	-	CATHLAGTYEQYF	TGTGCTACACACCTAGCGGGAACCTACGAGCAGTACTTC
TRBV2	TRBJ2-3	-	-	CASSVDKDFTDTQYF	TGTGCCAGCAGTGTAGATAAGGACTTCACAGATACGCAGTATTTT
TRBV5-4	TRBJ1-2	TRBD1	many	CASSREGQGSGYTF	TGTGCCAGCAGCCGGGAGGGACAGGGCAGTGGCTACACCTTC
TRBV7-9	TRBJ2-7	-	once	CASSLAGGSAYEQYF	TGTGCCAGCAGCTTAGCTGGTGGGAGCGCCTACGAGCAGTACTTC
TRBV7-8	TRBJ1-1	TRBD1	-	CASSSNRGKVEAFF	TGTGCCAGCAGCTCTAACAGGGGGAAAGTTGAAGCTTTCTTT
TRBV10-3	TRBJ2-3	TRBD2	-	CAISKLAGGPDTQYF	TGTGCCATCAGTAAACTAGCGGGAGGGCCAGATACGCAGTATTTT
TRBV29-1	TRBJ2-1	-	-	CSVGGWAYNEQFF	TGCAGCGTTGGAGGGTGGGCCTACAATGAGCAGTTCTTC
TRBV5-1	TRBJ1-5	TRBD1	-	CASSLGQGLGNQPQHF	TGCGCCAGCAGCTTGGGACAGGGATTAGGCAATCAGCCCCAGCATTTT
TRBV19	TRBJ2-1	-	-	CASSILVSAGRPNEQFF	TGTGCCAGTAGTATTTTAGTCTCGGCAGGGCGGCCCAATGAGCAGTTCTTC
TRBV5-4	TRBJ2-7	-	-	CASSAGQINEQYF	TGTGCCAGCAGCGCGGGACAGATTAACGAGCAGTACTTC
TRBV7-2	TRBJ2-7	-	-	CASSLANTVGEQYF	TGTGCCAGCAGCTTAGCTAACACCGTTGGCGAGCAGTACTTC
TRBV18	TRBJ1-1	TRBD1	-	CASSPTGVEAFF	TGTGCCAGCTCACCGACAGGGGTTGAAGCTTTCTTT
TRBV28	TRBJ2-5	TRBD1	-	CASSPPTGDKETQYF	TGTGCCAGCAGCCCTCCTACAGGGGACAAAGAGACCCAGTACTTC
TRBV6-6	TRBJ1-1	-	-	CASSGWAVLMNTEAFF	TGTGCCAGCAGCGGATGGGCAGTCCTCATGAACACTGAAGCTTTCTTT
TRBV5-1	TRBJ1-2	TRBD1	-	CASSFGGQGYGYTF	TGCGCCAGCAGCTTTGGGGGACAGGGCTATGGCTACACCTTC
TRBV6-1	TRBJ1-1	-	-	CASSARTNSINTEAFF	TGTGCCAGCAGTGCCCGGACAAACAGCATAAACACTGAAGCTTTCTTT
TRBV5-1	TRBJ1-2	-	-	CASSLGQGNYGYTF	TGCGCCAGCAGCTTGGGTCAGGGGAACTATGGCTACACCTTC
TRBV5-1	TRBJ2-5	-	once	CASSLRVGGAETQYF	TGCGCCAGCAGCTTGAGGGTTGGGGGGGCCGAGACCCAGTACTTC
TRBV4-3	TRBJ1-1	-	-	CASSQGRSGGEAFF	TGCGCCAGCAGCCAAGGTAGGTCGGGGGGCGAAGCTTTCTTT
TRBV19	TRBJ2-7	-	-	CASSRRSSGEQYF	TGTGCCAGTAGTCGAAGATCGAGCGGCGAGCAGTACTTC
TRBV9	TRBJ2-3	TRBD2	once	CASSVGTSGTGREDTQYF	TGTGCCAGCAGCGTAGGAACTAGCGGGACGGGTCGGGAAGATACGCAGTATTTT
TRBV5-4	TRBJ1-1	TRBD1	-	CASSLAGGRGYTEAFF	TGTGCCAGCAGCTTGGCCGGAGGCAGGGGGTACACTGAAGCTTTCTTT
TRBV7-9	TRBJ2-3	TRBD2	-	CASSFLAGGEGTQYF	TGTGCCAGCAGCTTTCTAGCGGGAGGGGAGGGTACGCAGTATTTT
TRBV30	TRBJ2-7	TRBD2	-	CAWSGGGVSYEQYF	TGTGCCTGGAGTGGTGGGGGGGTCTCCTACGAGCAGTACTTC